These T cell receptor beta chains were read from a single sample in a study of shared clonotypes between healthy human individuals. Libraries were prepared by immunoSEQ multiplex PCR; TCRdb keeps only in-frame clonotypes and omits some of them. The sample includes 450,000 to 500,000 clones, approximately 81% of them seen just once. The specimen was PBMCs. These TCRs come from a middle-aged woman in good health. Some clones in this sample may be carry-over from other donors' samples. Both conserved end residues are part of each CDR3. D genes are given only for firm matches. A clone size is listed for some rows: how often the clone was seen (once, few, many), or a class if it is expanded.

j_call | clone_size | v_call | d_call | cdr3_aa | cdr3_nt
TRBJ1-1 | . | TRBV2 | . | CASSFYSLNTEAFF | TGTGCCAGCAGTTTTTACAGCTTGAACACTGAAGCTTTCTTT
TRBJ1-5 | . | TRBV10-3 | . | CAISDVVQGNQPQHF | TGTGCCATCAGTGATGTTGTTCAAGGCAATCAGCCCCAGCATTTT
TRBJ2-2 | . | TRBV5-1 | TRBD1 | CASSLQGRDTGELFF | TGCGCCAGCAGTTTACAGGGGCGGGACACCGGGGAGCTGTTTTTT
TRBJ2-7 | . | TRBV7-2 | . | CASSPRVGANYEQYF | TGTGCCAGCAGCCCGCGAGTGGGCGCAAACTACGAGCAGTACTTC
TRBJ2-2 | few | TRBV7-3 | . | CASSLKWGGELFF | TGTGCCAGCAGCTTAAAGTGGGGCGGGGAGCTGTTTTTT
TRBJ2-7 | . | TRBV27 | . | CASTLDRTHYEQYF | TGTGCCAGCACTCTTGACCGGACCCACTACGAGCAGTACTTC
TRBJ2-7 | . | TRBV10-3 | TRBD2 | CAISESRLAGYYEQYF | TGTGCCATCAGTGAGTCCCGCCTAGCGGGATACTACGAGCAGTACTTC
TRBJ2-2 | . | TRBV19 | . | CASSSGTNTGELFF | TGTGCCAGTAGTAGCGGAACAAACACCGGGGAGCTGTTTTTT
TRBJ2-7 | . | TRBV29-1 | . | CSAAQLSSEQYF | TGCAGCGCCGCACAGCTCTCCTCCGAGCAGTACTTC
TRBJ2-5 | . | TRBV28 | . | CASSSWGVETQYF | TGTGCCAGCAGCTCGTGGGGGGTAGAGACCCAGTACTTC
TRBJ2-3 | few | TRBV5-1 | TRBD2 | CASSMWSGRAQIDTQYF | TGCGCCAGCAGCATGTGGAGCGGGAGGGCCCAGATAGATACGCAGTATTTT
TRBJ2-2 | . | TRBV4-3 | TRBD2 | CASSPGLAGARELFF | TGCGCCAGCAGCCCGGGACTAGCGGGGGCGCGGGAGCTGTTTTTT
TRBJ2-3 | few | TRBV6-6 | TRBD2 | CASSYGAGGPTDTQYF | TGTGCCAGCAGTTACGGGGCGGGAGGGCCCACAGATACGCAGTATTTT
TRBJ2-1 | . | TRBV7-2 | . | CASSRRGGSEQFF | TGTGCCAGCAGCCGTCGGGGTGGAAGCGAGCAGTTCTTC
TRBJ1-5 | . | TRBV7-2 | . | CASSSDNQPQHF | TGTGCCAGCAGCTCAGACAATCAGCCCCAGCATTTT
TRBJ2-5 | . | TRBV6-5 | . | CASSSQSGVQETQYF | TGTGCCAGCAGTTCCCAAAGCGGTGTACAAGAGACCCAGTACTTC
TRBJ2-5 | . | TRBV5-6 | TRBD1 | CASSSTGGRETQYF | TGTGCCAGCAGCTCCACAGGGGGCAGAGAGACCCAGTACTTC
TRBJ2-7 | . | TRBV7-9 | TRBD2 | CASSSPGLAGGSYEQYF | TGTGCCAGCAGCTCACCGGGACTAGCGGGAGGGTCCTACGAGCAGTACTTC